This TCR beta chain was retrieved from a study of cytomegalovirus exposure and HLA in healthy donors. Notes on the study in general: In a later analysis, V- and J-gene trimming of beta chains associated with a DCLRE1C missense variant, replicated independently. Later on, an analysis showed TCR association rates differing by HLA locus, with DRB1 the most and HLA-C the fewest.

PCR used 60 Vbeta primers and 13 Jbeta primers. Libraries were prepared by immunoSEQ multiplex PCR; TCRdb keeps only in-frame clonotypes and omits some of them. The sample has some 110,000 clones; more than 70% are singletons. Trimming shortened V by 3 bases and J by 0 bases, and 12 bases separated the two germline ends. CDR1 KGHSH and CDR2 LQKENI come from the germline V gene. The CDR3 is 15 amino acids. About this clone itself: Its antigen is currently unknown.

This chain connects TRBV18 to TRBJ2-7; possible D gene TRBD2, 5 bases. This clonotype was obtained from a man aged 45-65 years in good health and CMV-seropositive. Sequencing was done on a sample of PBMCs. The CDR3 nucleotides read TGTGCCAGCTCACCTCCTTCTGGGAGCTCCTACGAGCAGTACTTC. Protein sequence: CASSPPSGSSYEQYF.